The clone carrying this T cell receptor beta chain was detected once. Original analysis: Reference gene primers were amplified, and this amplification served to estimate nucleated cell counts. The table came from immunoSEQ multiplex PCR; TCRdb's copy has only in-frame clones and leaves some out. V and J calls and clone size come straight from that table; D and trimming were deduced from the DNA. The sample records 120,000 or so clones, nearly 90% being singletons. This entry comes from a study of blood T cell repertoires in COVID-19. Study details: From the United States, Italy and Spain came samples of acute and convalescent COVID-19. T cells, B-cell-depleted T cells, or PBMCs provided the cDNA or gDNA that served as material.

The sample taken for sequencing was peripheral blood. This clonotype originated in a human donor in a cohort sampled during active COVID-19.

CDR3 sequence: CASSLGGSSNQPQHF. The DNA for the CDR3 is TGTGCCAGCAGCCTAGGGGGCAGTAGCAATCAGCCCCAGCATTTT. The rearrangement links TRBV7-9 to TRBJ1-5, with TRBD1 matching 7 bases. Germline trimming cut 5 bases from V and 0 bases from J; bases unmatched to any gene: 4. Germline assignment: CDR1 SEHNR and CDR2 FQNEAQ (reference sequence). The CDR3 loop spans 15 amino acids.